This T cell receptor beta chain comes out of a study of post-analysis software for immune sequencing data. Overall study results and limits: With TRBV5-6, TRBV5-1 and TRBV20-1 included, about five TRBV segments were more frequent in patients than in controls.

Prepared libraries of TCR beta cDNA carried unique molecular identifiers. TCRdb used MiXCR to reprocess the PCR reads, holding one entry per CDR3 protein. The data contain about 400,000 distinct CDR3 sequences, approximately 33% of them singletons. After removal of 0 bases from V and 2 bases from J, the junction contained 1 base not matched to a gene. This CDR3 region has 14 residues. Germline V gene data show CDR1 as MGHRA and CDR2 as YSYEKL. This clonotype was seen repeatedly, ten times or more. Antigen specificity is unknown. The rearrangement joins TRBV4-1 to TRBJ2-7; 7 bases fit TRBD2. The sequence derives from a girl aged 10 to 17 with multiple sclerosis. Sequencing input: blood. CDR3 sequence: CASSQDRGAYEQYF. Written as DNA, the CDR3 is TGCGCCAGCAGCCAAGATCGGGGGGCCTACGAGCAGTACTTC.